This T cell receptor (beta chain) was obtained from a study of technical replicates of blood from a few donors. The germline V and J ends were trimmed by 3 bases and 3 bases, with 17 bases remaining between them. This CDR3 spans 16 amino acids. Germline CDR1 MGHDK, CDR2 SYGVNS. The table came from immunoSEQ multiplex PCR; TCRdb's copy has only in-frame clones and leaves some out. This table has about 89,000 clones, approximately 93% appearing once. Sequencing was performed on T cells isolated from PBMCs. The origin of this receptor is a human donor in good health. This chain connects TRBV25-1 to TRBJ2-5; D may be TRBD2 (5 bases). CDR3 bases: TGTGCCAGCAGTGACCAAAGCGCCGGAGGAAAAGAGACCCAGTACTTC. This codes for CASSDQSAGGKETQYF.